What follows is one T cell receptor (beta chain) and its context. The sample originates from a study of shared clonotypes between healthy human individuals. It was at deep level that the assay was run. Produced via immunoSEQ multiplex PCR; TCRdb's table is partial and in-frame only. There are over 2 million clones in the sample; roughly 94% occur only once, and more than 0.1% lies in the top ten. The CDR3 runs 14 residues. In germline, CDR1 is MNHNY, CDR2 SVGAGI (reference sequence). V lost 7 bases, J lost 4 bases, and 10 bases stayed unmatched. The rearrangement uses TRBV6-6 and TRBJ2-7, with 7 nucleotides matching TRBD1. This receptor was taken from a man aged 18 to 35 in good health. The specimen was naive CD4+ T cells sorted from blood. As to subset: CD45RA+ positively selected. The CDR3 spells CASTSSGQTYEQYF. In DNA form, the CDR3 reads TGTGCCAGCACCTCGTCGGGACAGACTTACGAGCAGTACTTC.